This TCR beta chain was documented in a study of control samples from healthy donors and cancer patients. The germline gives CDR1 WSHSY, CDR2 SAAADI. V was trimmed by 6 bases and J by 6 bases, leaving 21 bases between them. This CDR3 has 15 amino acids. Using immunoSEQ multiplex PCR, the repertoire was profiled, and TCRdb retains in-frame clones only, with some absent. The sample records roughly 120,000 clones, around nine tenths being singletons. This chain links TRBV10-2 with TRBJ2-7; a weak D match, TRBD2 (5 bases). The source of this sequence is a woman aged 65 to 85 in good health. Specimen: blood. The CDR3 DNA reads TGCGCCAGCAGCCTCCGGACTGGTGCTTTGGGCGAGCAGTACTTC. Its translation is CASSLRTGALGEQYF.